The rows below give T cell receptor beta chains drawn from one sample of a study of blood T cell repertoires in COVID-19. Sequencing used immunoSEQ multiplex PCR; TCRdb keeps in-frame clones, though not all of them. Among 220,000 or so clones listed, approximately 83% were seen once. Sequencing input: PBMCs or T cells enriched from blood (not recorded which). These TCRs come from a woman aged 60 to 75 who had recovered from COVID-19. Both conserved end residues are part of each CDR3.

CDR3 protein,J gene,V gene
CASRLTAASNEQFF,TRBJ2-1,TRBV7-2
CASSQGAGVGYGYTF,TRBJ1-2,TRBV4-3
CASSQDWAGGSNEQFF,TRBJ2-1,TRBV3-1/TRBV3-2
CSVAPARARYEQYF,TRBJ2-7,TRBV29-1
CASKGGARGMVQYQETQYF,TRBJ2-5,TRBV21-1
CASSQKGNSPLHF,TRBJ1-6,TRBV3-1/TRBV3-2
CSVETTSATDTQYF,TRBJ2-3,TRBV29-1
CATSRASETQYF,TRBJ2-5,TRBV15
CASSQEAGFGTDTQYF,TRBJ2-3,TRBV4-2
CASNTQGYEKLFF,TRBJ1-4,TRBV6-5
CASSSSWGSGKDNEQFF,TRBJ2-1,TRBV19
CASLQSEGTYNYGYTF,TRBJ1-2,TRBV2
CASSLKGQGAFEAFF,TRBJ1-1,TRBV19
CASSLSGLNTEAFF,TRBJ1-1,TRBV19
CASSLPGGGGETQYF,TRBJ2-5,TRBV11-2
CASSLSGQGAYEQYF,TRBJ2-7,TRBV14
CASSLWTSGSGQYF,TRBJ2-7,TRBV3-1/TRBV3-2
CASSAGLAVREQFF,TRBJ2-1,TRBV9
CASSLERSGISTDTQYF,TRBJ2-3,TRBV5-4
CASSSSVQSQTTF,TRBJ2-3,TRBV9
CASSPVTANNQPQHF,TRBJ1-5,TRBV18
CASSLNSPSGGVFTDTQYF,TRBJ2-3,TRBV13
CASSLEAGNNSPLHF,TRBJ1-6,TRBV7-9
CASSLAQGDGYTF,TRBJ1-2,TRBV7-9
CASGPSGGTEAFF,TRBJ1-1,TRBV19
CASSLSADVNEKLFF,TRBJ1-4,TRBV27